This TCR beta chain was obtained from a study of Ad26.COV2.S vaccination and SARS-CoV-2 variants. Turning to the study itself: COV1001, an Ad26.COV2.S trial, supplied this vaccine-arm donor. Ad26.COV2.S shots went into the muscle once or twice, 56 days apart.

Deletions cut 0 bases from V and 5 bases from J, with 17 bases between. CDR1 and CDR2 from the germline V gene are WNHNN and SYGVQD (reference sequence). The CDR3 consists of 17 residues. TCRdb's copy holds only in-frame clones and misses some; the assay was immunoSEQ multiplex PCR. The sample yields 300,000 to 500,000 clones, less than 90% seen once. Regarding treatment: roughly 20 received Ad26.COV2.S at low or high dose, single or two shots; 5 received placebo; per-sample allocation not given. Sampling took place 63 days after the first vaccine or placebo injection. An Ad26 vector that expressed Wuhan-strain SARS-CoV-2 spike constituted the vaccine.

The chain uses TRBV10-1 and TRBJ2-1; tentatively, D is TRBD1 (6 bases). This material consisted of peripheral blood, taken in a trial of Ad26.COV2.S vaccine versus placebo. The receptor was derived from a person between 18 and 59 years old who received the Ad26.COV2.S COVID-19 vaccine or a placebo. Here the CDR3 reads CASSESQTGYNDNEQFF. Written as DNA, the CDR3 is TGCGCCAGCAGTGAGTCTCAGACAGGATATAACGACAATGAGCAGTTCTTC.